This T cell receptor (beta chain) was sequenced during a study of cytomegalovirus exposure and HLA in healthy donors. Study-wide results and limits: Researchers counted approximately 160 TCR beta chains as cytomegalovirus-associated.

Regarding this clone: The target antigen is unknown.

Primers included in the PCR were 60 Vbeta and 13 Jbeta primers. Profiling relied on immunoSEQ multiplex PCR, and the TCRdb table lists in-frame clones only, not all of them. The sample includes around 120,000 clones, approximately 82% of them seen just once. CDR1 is MNHNS and CDR2 is SASEGT in the germline V gene. Trimming removed 0 bases from V and 2 bases from J, with 10 bases in between. This CDR3 has 15 residues. The sequencing sample was made of PBMCs. The receptor's source is a man between 45 and 60 years old in good health and CMV-seronegative. The V gene is TRBV6-1, the J gene TRBJ1-2; maybe TRBD1 (6 bases). For the CDR3, the DNA is TGTGCCAGCAGTGAAGCGGACAGCAAAAACTATGGCTACACCTTC. Protein: CASSEADSKNYGYTF.